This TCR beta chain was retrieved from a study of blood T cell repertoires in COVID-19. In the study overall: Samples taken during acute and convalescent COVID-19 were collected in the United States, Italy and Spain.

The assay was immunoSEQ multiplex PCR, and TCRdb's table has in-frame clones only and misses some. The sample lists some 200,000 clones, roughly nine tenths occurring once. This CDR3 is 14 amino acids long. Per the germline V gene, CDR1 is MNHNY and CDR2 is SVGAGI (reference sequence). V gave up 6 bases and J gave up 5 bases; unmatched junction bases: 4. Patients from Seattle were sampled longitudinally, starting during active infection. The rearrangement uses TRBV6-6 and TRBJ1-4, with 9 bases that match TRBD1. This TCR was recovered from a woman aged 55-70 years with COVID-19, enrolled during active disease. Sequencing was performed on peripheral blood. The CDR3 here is CASSYGTGNEKLFF. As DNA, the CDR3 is TGTGCCAGCAGCTACGGGACAGGGAATGAAAAACTGTTTTTT.